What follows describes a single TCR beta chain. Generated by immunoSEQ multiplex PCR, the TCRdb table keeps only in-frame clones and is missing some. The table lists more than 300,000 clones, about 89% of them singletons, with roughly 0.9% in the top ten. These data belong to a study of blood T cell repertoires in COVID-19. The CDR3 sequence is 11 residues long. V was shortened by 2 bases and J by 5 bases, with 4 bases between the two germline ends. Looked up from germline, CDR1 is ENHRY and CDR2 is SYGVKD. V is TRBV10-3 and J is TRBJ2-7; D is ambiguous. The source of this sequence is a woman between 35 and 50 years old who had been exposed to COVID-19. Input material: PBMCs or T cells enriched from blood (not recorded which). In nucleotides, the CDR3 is TGTGCCATCAGTGAGCGGGACGAGCAGTACTTC. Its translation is CAISERDEQYF.